The 14 T cell receptor beta chains listed next were all sequenced from one sample in a study of a mutant IDH1 vaccine in newly diagnosed glioma. Sample time point: week 35, safety follow-up. All doses held 300 ug of mutant IDH1 20-mer peptide, with topical imiquimod. For these receptors, no antigen is known. Generated by immunoSEQ multiplex PCR, the TCRdb table keeps only in-frame clones and is missing some. The table has tens of thousands of clones, 85% to 90% seen once. Sequences were derived from PBMCs, sampled from a glioma patient whose treatment included an IDH1 peptide vaccine. Source of these receptors: a man aged 35 to 55 with glioma.

This chain links TRBV18 with TRBJ2-3; D is unclear. CDR1 and CDR2 from the germline V gene are KGHSH and LQKENI. This CDR3 contains 17 residues. V was clipped by 3 bases and J by 2 bases, with 18 bases between them. The CDR3 DNA is TGTGCCAGCTCACCTGGTGGGTTCAGCCAAGTCACAGATACGCAGTATTTT. The encoded protein is CASSPGGFSQVTDTQYF.

This clone came up once. The CDR3, as DNA: TGTGCCAGCACATCACGGGAGGGCCGCCACGAGCAGTACTTC. Protein sequence: CASTSREGRHEQYF. The chain combines TRBV27 with TRBJ2-7; 8 bases are shared with TRBD2. The V and J ends lost 7 bases and 5 bases, in that order; junction bases with no gene match: 10. Germline V lookup: CDR1 MNHEY, CDR2 SMNVEV (reference sequence). The CDR3 consists of 14 residues.

The genes are TRBV5-1 and TRBJ1-1; D not certain. Germline CDR1 reads SGHRS; CDR2 reads YFSETQ. The CDR3 spans 11 residues. V was pared by 3 bases and J by 6 bases, with 6 bases between. The CDR3 loop is CASSSTSEAFF. As DNA, the CDR3 is TGCGCCAGCAGCTCTACGTCTGAAGCTTTCTTT.

The rearrangement uses TRBV5-1 and TRBJ2-2; tentative D call: TRBD2 (7 bases). Trimming pared 0 bases from V and 7 bases from J, leaving 19 bases between. CDR1 is SGHRS and CDR2 is YFSETQ in the germline V gene. The CDR3 has 17 amino acids. In nucleotides, the CDR3 is TGCGCCAGCAGCTTGGCGGGACTACCCGGACAGAACGGGGAGCTGTTTTTT. It encodes CASSLAGLPGQNGELFF. The variable domain in full, with the rest retrieved from reference TRBV5-1 and TRBJ2-2, is KAGVTQTPRYLIKTRGQQVTLSCSPISGHRSVSWYQQTPGQGLQFLFEYFSETQRNKGNFPGRFSGRQFSNSRSEMNVSTLELGDSALYLCASSLAGLPGQNGELFFGEGSRLTVL.

Here the CDR3 DNA reads TGTGCCAGCAGCTTGGGACTAGCGGCCGCAGCCAAAAACATTCAGTACTTC. It codes for CASSLGLAAAAKNIQYF. The rearrangement uses TRBV5-8 and TRBJ2-4, with TRBD2 matching over 9 bases. V was clipped by 0 bases and J by 0 bases; unmatched bases: 4. The CDR3 length is 17 residues. Looked up from germline, CDR1 is SGHTS and CDR2 is YDEGEE.

This rearrangement joins TRBV6-1 to TRBJ1-1; the D is unclear. The CDR3 covers 15 residues. Trimming stripped 1 base from V and 1 base from J, with 10 bases between. Germline CDR1 is MNHNS and CDR2 is SASEGT. CDR3 amino acids: CASSEEGRRNTEAFF. CDR3 nucleotide sequence: TGTGCCAGCAGTGAAGAGGGCAGACGGAACACTGAAGCTTTCTTT.

This chain joins TRBV4-1 and TRBJ2-6, with unresolved D. V was clipped by 1 base and J by 0 bases, with 19 bases between them. This CDR3 is built from 20 residues. The germline CDR1 and CDR2 sequences are MGHRA and YSYEKL. CDR3 sequence reads: CASSQVLETEKSSGANVLTF. The CDR3 nucleotides read TGCGCCAGCAGCCAAGTTTTGGAAACAGAGAAAAGCTCTGGGGCCAACGTCCTGACTTTC.

A few counts support this clone. In nucleotides, the CDR3 is TGTGCCAGCAGCTTAGGTGGGGGGACAGGGGGCAATCAGCCCCAGCATTTT. It is translated as CASSLGGGTGGNQPQHF. This chain uses TRBV7-8 with TRBJ1-5; 10 bases fit TRBD1. Trimming took 1 base from V and 2 from J; bases not matched to a gene: 5. Per germline, CDR1 SGHVS and CDR2 FQNEAQ. This CDR3 comprises 17 residues.

The chain joins TRBV27 to TRBJ2-3; 11 bases agree with TRBD2. Germline CDR1 MNHEY, CDR2 SMNVEV (reference sequence). Trimming cost V 1 base and J 4 bases; bases outside gene matches: 4. CDR3 length: 16 residues. The CDR3 region has the DNA TGTGCCAGCAGTTTATTAATAGCGGGGGGGCCAGATACGCAGTATTTT. Translation: CASSLLIAGGPDTQYF.

In this sample, this clone turned up once. V is TRBV5-4 and J is TRBJ2-3; tentatively, D is TRBD2 (6 bases). The CDR3 is made up of 14 amino acids. V was clipped by 5 bases and J by 1 base, with 11 bases between them. Germline assignment: CDR1 SGHNT and CDR2 YYREEE (reference sequence). The CDR3 DNA reads as TGTGCCAGCAGTCACGGGGGTCGCACAGATACGCAGTATTTT. As protein: CASSHGGRTDTQYF.

The gene calls are TRBV6-6 and TRBJ2-1; possible D gene TRBD2, 6 bases. The V end was cut by 6 bases, the J end by 2 bases, with 11 bases between. CDR1 and CDR2 from the germline V gene are MNHNY and SVGAGI (reference sequence). The CDR3 covers 14 residues. The CDR3 DNA reads TGTGCCAGCAGCGACGGGAGTACCTACAATGAGCAGTTCTTC. Translated: CASSDGSTYNEQFF.

The chain has TRBV2 and TRBJ1-1, with a weak D call TRBD1 (5 bases). Germline V CDR1 and CDR2: SNHLY, FYNNEI. V lost 7 bases and J 4 bases, leaving 10 bases between the germline ends. The CDR3 extends over 12 amino acids. This chain's CDR3 is CASTGGFTEAFF. In DNA form, the CDR3 reads TGTGCCAGCACCGGGGGGTTCACTGAAGCTTTCTTT.

The chain combines TRBV7-3 with TRBJ2-1; no clear D gene. The CDR3 spans 16 residues. V was shortened by 5 bases and J by 5 bases, with 19 bases between the two germline ends. Germline V gene data show CDR1 as SGHTA and CDR2 as FQGTGA. CDR3: CASSPSAGSQNNEQFF. The CDR3 bases are TGTGCCAGCAGCCCCTCCGCAGGATCCCAAAACAATGAGCAGTTCTTC.

Only a few counts were recorded for this clone. The chain employs TRBV6-5 and TRBJ1-1, with D possibly matching TRBD1 (5 bases). V shed 2 bases and J shed 5 bases, with 9 bases lying between them. Germline CDR1 and CDR2: MNHEY and SVGAGI. This CDR3 is built from 13 residues. In DNA form, the CDR3 reads TGTGCCAGCAGTTACGACGGGGGGACTGAAGCTTTCTTT. This translates into CASSYDGGTEAFF.